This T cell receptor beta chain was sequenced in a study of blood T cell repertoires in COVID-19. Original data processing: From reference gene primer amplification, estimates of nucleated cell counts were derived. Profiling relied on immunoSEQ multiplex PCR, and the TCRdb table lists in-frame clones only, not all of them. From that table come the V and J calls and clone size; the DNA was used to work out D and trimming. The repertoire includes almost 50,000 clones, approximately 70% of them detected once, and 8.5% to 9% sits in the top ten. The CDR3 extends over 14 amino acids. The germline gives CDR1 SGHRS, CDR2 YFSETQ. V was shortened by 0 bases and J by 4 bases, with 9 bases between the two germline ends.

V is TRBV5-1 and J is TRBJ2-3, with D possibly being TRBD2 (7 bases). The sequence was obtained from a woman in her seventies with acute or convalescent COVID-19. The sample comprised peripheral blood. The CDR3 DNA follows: TGCGCCAGCAGCTTGGCGGGGGGCTCAGATACGCAGTATTTT. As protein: CASSLAGGSDTQYF.